The source of this T cell receptor (beta chain) is a study of T cells in localized non-small cell lung cancer. Study-wide results and caveats: Measurement of T cell clonality placed uninvolved adjacent lung highest, above the level in tumor.

Trimming left V 2 bases short and J 3 bases short, with 9 bases between. CDR1 is SGHDT, CDR2 YYEEEE, per germline. CDR3 size: 13 residues. The method was immunoSEQ multiplex PCR; TCRdb's version includes in-frame clones alone and lacks a portion of them. The sample contains around 70,000 clones, about 86% of which appear only once. In the case of this clone: Its antigen is still unknown.

The chain joins TRBV5-6 to TRBJ2-7; D unclear. The sequence came from a male donor aged 60 or older with stage III squamous cell lung carcinoma. Sequences were derived from peripheral blood, sampled before any cancer treatment. CDR3 nucleotide sequence: TGTGCCAGCAGCTTACCGCTGGGCTACGAGCAGTACTTC. Its translation is CASSLPLGYEQYF.